This record looks at one T cell receptor (beta chain) sequence and its context. Its antigen specificity is not known. Base-call qualities are not available, and no considerably larger clone is one nucleotide away. CDR1 and CDR2 (SNHLY, FYNNEI) derive from the germline V gene. The CDR3 contains 13 residues, cysteine and phenylalanine counted. Kept here is only the CDR3 DNA, which spans 39 bases and is read in frame from base 1. Trimming removed 2 bases from V and 7 bases from J, leaving 11 bases between the germline ends. In this study, sorted CD4+ and CD8+ T cells from the blood of healthy subjects and of severe aplastic anemia patients had their TCR repertoires deep-sequenced. Ficoll-Paque density gradient centrifugation was used to isolate peripheral blood mononuclear cells. CD4+ and CD8+ T cells were sorted by FACS or magnetic beads before DNA extraction. Genomic DNA was used as template for profiling of TCR beta VDJ combinations and CDR3 sequences. An Illumina HiSeq 2000 was the platform used for TCR repertoire sequencing. On the study's bioinformatics: TRBV/TRBJ rearrangement plots, CDR3 size and DJ length profiles, and Simpson's diversity index were used to assess repertoires. Whichever DNA sequence was most abundant in the deep sequencing data was defined as the immunodominant clone. CDR3 amino acid sequences were screened for sharing across subjects and were compared with published repertoires and the VDJdb database. TCRdb trimmed the raw reads at Q25, called clones with MiXCR and kept productive beta chains. Every entry covers one CDR3 protein and lists the most common genes and DNA from its rows. None of the V and J calls come from the authors' own analysis; TCRdb made them. The sample records 62,000 or so distinct CDR3 sequences, 54% of which are singletons. Around 8.8% of the sample is held by the ten biggest clonotypes.

The sample originates from a study of CD8+CD57+ T cells in acquired aplastic anemia (dated by TCRdb to 2017 to 2018). Background for the entire study: A mean of around 3 ug of DNA, ranging from about 0.2 to 27.4 ug, was extracted from sorted CD4+ and CD8+ cells. Healthy donor samples averaged roughly 9.9 million reads for CD4+ and around 12 million for CD8+ cells.

The investigation overall reported the following: About 30 CD8+ CDR3 sequences were found to be shared between patients and controls, but these sequences appeared to be highly expressed in patients and within the immunodominant clones of the patients. Patients and healthy controls showed no significant difference in CD8+ Simpson's diversity (P=0.060).

The origin of this receptor is a human donor in good health, serving as a control. Sample: sorted CD4+, CD8+, or CD8+CD57+ T cells (not recorded which) from PBMCs. This sequence uses TRBV2 and TRBJ1-2, and perhaps TRBD1 as D gene, on 6 matching bases. The CDR3 is CASSERGASGYTF. The nucleotide sequence reads as follows: TGTGCCAGCAGTGAACGGGGGGCGAGTGGCTACACCTTC.